This T cell receptor (beta chain) was retrieved from a study of control samples from healthy donors and cancer patients. This clone occurred once. Here immunoSEQ multiplex PCR was the method, and the copy in TCRdb shows in-frame clones only, minus some. Of approximately 89,000 clones in the sample, 70% to 90% were seen once. V was clipped by 3 bases and J by 1 base, with 4 bases between them. Germline CDR1 reads SGHDT; CDR2 reads YYEEEE. This CDR3 region has 13 residues. The sequenced sample consisted of blood. The chain is built from TRBV5-6 and TRBJ2-2; D unresolved. The origin of this receptor is a woman in her forties in good health. CDR3 loop: CASSSENTGELFF. Written as DNA, the CDR3 is TGTGCCAGCAGCTCTGAGAACACCGGGGAGCTGTTTTTT.